A selection of T cell receptor beta chains follows, all from one sample in a study of blood T cell repertoires in COVID-19. The table came from immunoSEQ multiplex PCR; TCRdb's copy has only in-frame clones and leaves some out. The sample shows approximately 270,000 clones, 88% of them seen only once. Sequencing input: peripheral blood. The origin of the receptors is a woman aged 25 to 39 with COVID-19, enrolled during active disease. CDR3s include the opening cysteine and the closing phenylalanine or tryptophan. The order of the fields is D gene, clone size, J gene, V gene, CDR3 DNA, CDR3 protein. A D gene is named only where the DNA matches it firmly. Not every row has a clone size; where given, it reads once, few, many or a size class.

>-|-|TRBJ2-5|TRBV11-2
TGTGCCAGCAGCTTAAGCTTCATTCAAGAGACCCAGTACTTC
CASSLSFIQETQYF
>TRBD2|once|TRBJ2-2|TRBV6-6
TGTGCCAGCAGTTATAGCGGGGCGAACACCGGGGAGCTGTTTTTT
CASSYSGANTGELFF
>TRBD2|-|TRBJ2-1|TRBV9
TGTGCCAGCAGCGTGACTAGCGGGAGGGGGTATGAGCAGTTCTTC
CASSVTSGRGYEQFF
>TRBD1|once|TRBJ1-2|TRBV6-2/TRBV6-3
TGTGCCAGCAGTTCCCCGGGACAGGGAAATTATGGCTACACCTTC
CASSSPGQGNYGYTF
>-|-|TRBJ2-5|TRBV5-1
TGCGCCAGCAGCGCCCAGGGGGGAGAGACCCAGTACTTC
CASSAQGGETQYF
>-|-|TRBJ2-2|TRBV7-8
TGTGCCAGCAGCCGGACAGAGAACACCGGGGAGCTGTTTTTT
CASSRTENTGELFF
>-|-|TRBJ2-1|TRBV6-2/TRBV6-3
TGTGCCAGCAGTTACGTTAGGCAGGGCCTCTACAATGAGCAGTTCTTC
CASSYVRQGLYNEQFF
>TRBD1|-|TRBJ2-5|TRBV7-9
TGTGCCAGCAACCCCGGGACAGGGTTCCAAGAGACCCAGTACTTC
CASNPGTGFQETQYF
>TRBD1|-|TRBJ1-2|TRBV7-9
TGTGCCAGCAGCTCCCTAAACAGGGGCGGTGGCTACACCTTC
CASSSLNRGGGYTF
>-|-|TRBJ1-1|TRBV9
TGTGCCAGCAGCGTAAGAAGAGGGAAGGCGAACACTGAAGCTTTCTTT
CASSVRRGKANTEAFF
>-|once|TRBJ1-3|TRBV6-5
TGTGCCAGCAGTTACTGGCAGGGAGGGAAAAACACCATATATTTT
CASSYWQGGKNTIYF
>TRBD1|once|TRBJ2-7|TRBV19
TGTGCCAGTTCGACAGGGGGGGGCGAGCAGTACTTC
CASSTGGGEQYF
>TRBD1|-|TRBJ1-1|TRBV19
TGTGCCAGTAGTATTTTTCTTGCAGGGGGCTACACTGAAGCTTTCTTT
CASSIFLAGGYTEAFF
>TRBD1|once|TRBJ1-1|TRBV4-2
TGTGCCAGCAGCCAAGATCGGTTGGCAGGGGGCACTGAAGCTTTCTTT
CASSQDRLAGGTEAFF
>TRBD1|-|TRBJ2-3|TRBV7-2
TGTGCCAGCAGCTTATTAGGACAGGGTGCAGATACGCAGTATTTT
CASSLLGQGADTQYF
>-|-|TRBJ1-2|TRBV5-1
TGCGCCAGCAGCCAGGGACTTACAGACTATGGCTACACCTTC
CASSQGLTDYGYTF
>TRBD1|-|TRBJ1-1|TRBV10-3
TGTGCCATCAGCACAGGGGCCTCTGAAGCTTTCTTT
CAISTGASEAFF
>TRBD1|few|TRBJ2-2|TRBV4-3
TGCGCCAGCAGCCAAGATCTCCTCGGGACAGGGGGTGGTGACACCGGGGAGCTGTTTTTT
CASSQDLLGTGGGDTGELFF
>TRBD2|-|TRBJ2-1|TRBV19
TGTGCCAGTAGTATACTAGCGGGAGGGCCATACAATGAGCAGTTCTTC
CASSILAGGPYNEQFF
>-|-|TRBJ1-5|TRBV11-2
TGTGCCAGCAGCTTTTTTTCCGGTCAGCCCCAGCATTTT
CASSFFSGQPQHF
>TRBD2|-|TRBJ2-3|TRBV7-6
TGTGCCAGCAGCCGGACTAGCGGGGGGGCCGGAGCAGATACGCAGTATTTT
CASSRTSGGAGADTQYF
>-|-|TRBJ1-1|TRBV7-9
TGTGCCAGCAGCTCTTCAGGGAACACTGAAGCTTTCTTT
CASSSSGNTEAFF
>TRBD1|-|TRBJ2-5|TRBV19
TGTGCCAGTAGCCGTCAAACAGGGGTCCAAGAGACCCAGTACTTC
CASSRQTGVQETQYF
>-|-|TRBJ1-2|TRBV6-5
TGTGCCAGCAGTCCAAATTCTAACTATGGCTACACCTTC
CASSPNSNYGYTF
>TRBD1|-|TRBJ2-2|TRBV4-3
TGCGCCAGCAGCCGGGACCCGGGACAGGGGGACACCGGGGAGCTGTTTTTT
CASSRDPGQGDTGELFF
>-|-|TRBJ2-7|TRBV7-9
TGTGCCAGCAGCTTAGCCGGGCCCGGGATCTACGAGCAGTACTTC
CASSLAGPGIYEQYF
>-|-|TRBJ1-2|TRBV3-1/TRBV3-2
TGTGCCAGCAGCCCCGAAACGGGATTCCCGATATGCTATGGCTACACCTTC
CASSPETGFPICYGYTF
>-|-|TRBJ1-4|TRBV19
TGTGCCAGTAGCCCACCAGGGGCCTCTAATGAAAAACTGTTTTTT
CASSPPGASNEKLFF
>-|-|TRBJ2-2|TRBV19
TGTGCCAGTAGTATTCAGGGCAGGACAACCGGGGAGCTGTTTTTT
CASSIQGRTTGELFF
>-|-|TRBJ2-5|TRBV1
TGCACCAGCAGCCCCCCCGAAGGGCGGGAGAAGCATCAAGAGACCCAGTACTTC
CTSSPPEGREKHQETQYF
>TRBD1|-|TRBJ1-3|TRBV27
TGTGCCAGCAGTCCCCACCAGGGGGTTGGAGGAAACACCATATATTTT
CASSPHQGVGGNTIYF
>TRBD1|many|TRBJ1-1|TRBV2
TGTGCCAGCCTCCGGGACAGATTGAACACTGAAGCTTTCTTT
CASLRDRLNTEAFF
>-|-|TRBJ1-1|TRBV9
TGTGCCAGCACCATCAGCCCGGGACAACCTCCCCCGGGAACTGAAGCTTTCTTT
CASTISPGQPPPGTEAFF
>-|-|TRBJ2-2|TRBV7-9
TGTGCCAGCAGCTTCCAGGGAGGGGGGAACACCGGGGAGCTGTTTTTT
CASSFQGGGNTGELFF
>TRBD2|-|TRBJ2-6|TRBV27
TGTGCCAGCAGTTTGGTTCGGGCGGGAGCCCGCTCTGGGGCCAACGTCCTGACTTTC
CASSLVRAGARSGANVLTF
>-|-|TRBJ2-7|TRBV7-6
TGTGCCAGCAGCCCGCTCGGGAACTCCTACGAGCAGTACTTC
CASSPLGNSYEQYF
>TRBD1|-|TRBJ1-5|TRBV5-5
TGTGCCAGCAGCCCTCAAGGACAGGGGGCGTACGAGGGTCAGCCCCAGCATTTT
CASSPQGQGAYEGQPQHF
>-|-|TRBJ1-1|TRBV19
TGTGCCGTCCGAGGCGGGGGCGAGGGGGTGAACACTGAAGCTTTCTTT
CAVRGGGEGVNTEAFF
>-|-|TRBJ1-5|TRBV6-1
TGTGCCAGCAGTGAAGTAAGGGGGACGGGTCAGCCCCAGCATTTT
CASSEVRGTGQPQHF
>TRBD1|-|TRBJ2-5|TRBV10-3
TGTGCCACTTACTTTCAAAAACCTCGGGACAGGGACTGCGAAGAGACCCAGTACTTC
CATYFQKPRDRDCEETQYF
>-|-|TRBJ1-1|TRBV4-2
TGTGCCAGCAGCCAAGATCCGGGGACACAAAACACTGAAGCTTTCTTT
CASSQDPGTQNTEAFF
>TRBD2|-|TRBJ2-3|TRBV4-2
TGTGCCAGCAGCCAACACGTCAGCGGGGGGAGCACAGATACGCAGTATTTT
CASSQHVSGGSTDTQYF
>TRBD1|-|TRBJ2-1|TRBV4-3
TGCGCCAGCAGCCTTGACAGGGTCTCCTACAATGAGCAGTTCTTC
CASSLDRVSYNEQFF
>TRBD1|-|TRBJ1-1|TRBV2
TGTGCTAGCCCGGGACAGGGGATGAACACTGAAGCTTTCTTT
CASPGQGMNTEAFF
>-|-|TRBJ2-3|TRBV5-1
TGCGCCAGCAGCTTATTAGTCTCCGGGGGTGGCACAGATACGCAGTATTTT
CASSLLVSGGGTDTQYF
>TRBD1|-|TRBJ1-1|TRBV10-3
TGTGCCATCAGTGAACAGGGGGCCCCTGAAGCTTTCTTT
CAISEQGAPEAFF
>TRBD1|-|TRBJ2-3|TRBV5-1
TGCGCCAGCAGTCTGACAGGGGGCTGGGCAGATACGCAGTATTTT
CASSLTGGWADTQYF
>-|-|TRBJ1-2|TRBV4-1
TGCGCCAGCAGCCAAGAGGGCCAGGCTTTTGGCTACACCTTC
CASSQEGQAFGYTF
>TRBD2|-|TRBJ2-1|TRBV30
TGTGCCTTTAGCGGGAGGGGGGGTGAGCAGTTCTTC
CAFSGRGGEQFF
>TRBD1|-|TRBJ1-2|TRBV9
TGTGCCAGCAGCGGACAGGGGGACTATGGCTACACCTTC
CASSGQGDYGYTF
>-|-|TRBJ1-1|TRBV4-1
TGCGCCAGCAGCCGTGGGGGGGCGGACACTGAAGCTTTCTTT
CASSRGGADTEAFF
>TRBD1|-|TRBJ2-3|TRBV13
TGTGCCAGCAGCTTAAGGACAGGGGCGACAGATACGCAGTATTTT
CASSLRTGATDTQYF
>TRBD1|-|TRBJ1-2|TRBV6-1
TGTGCCAGCAGTGACACTGGACAGGGGGCTTATGGCTACACCTTC
CASSDTGQGAYGYTF
>-|-|TRBJ1-2|TRBV28
TGTGCCAGCAGTGGAGCAGACTATGGCTACACCTTC
CASSGADYGYTF
>TRBD2|-|TRBJ2-3|TRBV7-9
TGTGCCAGCAGCTCCGGACTAGCGGGGGTCGATACGCAGTATTTT
CASSSGLAGVDTQYF
>-|-|TRBJ1-1|TRBV27
TGTGCCAGCAGTGGCGCGGTGAACACTGAAGCTTTCTTT
CASSGAVNTEAFF
>TRBD2|-|TRBJ2-3|TRBV9
TGTGCCAGCAGCGTAGAGCCCGGACTAGCGGGGGATACGCAGTATTTT
CASSVEPGLAGDTQYF
>TRBD2|-|TRBJ2-7|TRBV19
TGTGCCAGTAGCCTTCGGGGACTAGCGGGGGTCTACGAGCAGTACTTC
CASSLRGLAGVYEQYF
>-|-|TRBJ1-4|TRBV6-5
TGTGCCAGCAGTTACTCGTCAGGTGGCGGGGAAAAACTGTTTTTT
CASSYSSGGGEKLFF